One sample yielded the 8 T cell receptor delta chains listed below, sequenced in a study of gamma-delta chains in newborns, infants, children (dated by TCRdb to 2018 to 2020). Sequencing used an Illumina MiSeq. The public reads were reprocessed by TCRdb using CATT, and rows of matching DNA were later combined. Across this sample there are about 3,100 delta-chain clones, with about 4% seen only once. The ten largest clones add up to about 16% of the sample. The sequenced material came from blood. The receptors here all came from a child who was a newborn, infant or young child, either healthy, febrile or measles-vaccinated (not recorded which).

This clone was picked up a small number of times. This clone may be a read error of a much larger clone one base away. The same CDR3 can be traced to other DNA sequences in this sample. The gene calls are TRDV2 and TRDJ3; 13 bases align to TRDD3. Looked up from germline, CDR1 is GEAIGNYY and CDR2 is EKD. The CDR3 length is 20 residues. CDR3 sequence reads: CACDTVLGDTRSWDTRQMFF. The DNA for the CDR3 is TGTGCCTGTGACACCGTACTGGGGGATACGCGAAGCTGGGACACCCGACAGATGTTTTTT.

Only a few counts were recorded for this clone. A far larger clone is just one base off, so this is likely a read error. The sample holds other DNA sequences that translate to the same CDR3. The chain joins TRDV2 to TRDJ2; D is possibly TRDD3 (5 bases). The CDR3 sequence is 14 residues long. The V gene's germline CDR1 is GEAIGNYY and CDR2 EKD. The CDR3 loop reads CACDTGDLTAQLFF. Here the CDR3 DNA reads TGTGCCTGCGACACCGGGGATTTGACAGCACAACTCTTCTTT.

This clone ranks as medium-sized. Within the sample, other DNA sequences also encode this same CDR3. The chain joins TRDV2 to TRDJ3, with 12 nucleotides matching TRDD3. The CDR3 loop spans 19 amino acids. V lost 0 bases and J lost 0; bases outside the gene matches: 2. Germline assignment: CDR1 GEAIGNYY and CDR2 EKD. CDR3 loop: CACDTLGDTSSWDTRQMFF. The CDR3 nucleotides read TGTGCCTGTGACACCCTGGGGGATACGAGCTCCTGGGACACCCGACAGATGTTTTTC.

This clone appeared a few times. A read error likely explains why the TCRdb protein, taken from a much larger clone, differs from this DNA's translation at residue 13; the protein shown is translated from the DNA. This chain connects TRDV2 to TRDJ2, with 12 bases fitting TRDD3. CDR3 length: 16 residues. The germline CDR1 and CDR2 sequences are GEAIGNYY and EKD. The DNA of the CDR3 is TGTGCCTGTGACAAACTGGGGGATACTTTGACAGCACGACTCTTCTTT. Amino acids: CACDKLGDTLTARLFF.

This clone has just a few counts. This may come from a read error, since a much larger clone is one base off. CDR3 protein: CARDTVQGDPSSWDTRQMFF. The CDR3 nucleotides are TGTGCCCGTGACACCGTCCAAGGGGATCCAAGCTCCTGGGACACCCGACAGATGTTTTTC. The rearrangement uses TRDV2 and TRDJ3, with a possible D match to TRDD3 (6 bases). The CDR3 is made up of 20 amino acids. Germline V gene data show CDR1 as GEAIGNYY and CDR2 as EKD.

This clone was seen a few times. A much larger clone lies a single base off, so this may be a read error. The chain employs TRDV2 and TRDJ3, with TRDD3 matching over 9 bases. The CDR3 extends over 21 amino acids. Germline CDR1 GEAIGNYY, CDR2 EKD. This chain's CDR3 is CACGTVLGDLWSSWDTRQMFF. The CDR3 region has the DNA TGTGCCTGTGGCACCGTACTGGGGGACCTGTGGAGCTCCTGGGACACCCGACAGATGTTTTTC.

Regarding this clone: The protein held in TCRdb is that of a much larger clone and does not match this DNA's translation at residue 5, likely because of a read error; the protein shown is translated from the DNA. The CDR3 loop is CACDNGWGSSWDTRQMFF. The DNA for the CDR3 is TGTGCCTGTGACAATGGATGGGGAAGCTCCTGGGACACCCGACAGATGTTTTTC. The chain is built from TRDV2 and TRDJ3; tentative D call: TRDD3 (5 bases). With 2 bases removed from V and 0 bases from J, the gap between germline ends came to 13 bases. This CDR3 region has 18 residues. The germline V gene encodes CDR1 GEAIGNYY and CDR2 EKD.

Only a few counts were recorded for this clone. TCRdb has a much larger clone's protein, which differs at residue 3 from the translation of this DNA, likely because of a read error; what is shown is the protein translated from the DNA. The J gene is TRDJ3, the V gene TRDV2; 12 bases align to TRDD3. Germline assignment: CDR1 GEAIGNYY and CDR2 EKD. This CDR3 has 19 amino acids. This CDR3 reads CARDTLGDTSSWDTRQMFF. The CDR3 DNA is TGTGCCCGTGACACCCTGGGGGATACGAGCTCCTGGGACACCCGACAGATGTTTTTC.